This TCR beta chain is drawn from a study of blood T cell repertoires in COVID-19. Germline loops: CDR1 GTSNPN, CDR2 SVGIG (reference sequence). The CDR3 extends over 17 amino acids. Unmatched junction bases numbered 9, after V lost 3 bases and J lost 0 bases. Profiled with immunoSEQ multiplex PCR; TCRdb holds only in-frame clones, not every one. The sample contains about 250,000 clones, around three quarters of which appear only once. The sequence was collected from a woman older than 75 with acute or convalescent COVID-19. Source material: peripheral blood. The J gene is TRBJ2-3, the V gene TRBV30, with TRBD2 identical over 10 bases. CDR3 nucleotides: TGTGCCTGGAGGGCTAAAGCGGGAGGGCGAAGCACAGATACGCAGTATTTT. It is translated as CAWRAKAGGRSTDTQYF.